Following are 3 T cell receptor beta chains from one sample sequenced in a study of glioma-infiltrating T cells. TCR alpha and beta CDR3 regions were amplified from RNA using iRepertoire nested multiplex PCR. A single record per CDR3 protein comes from TCRdb applying MiXCR to the multiplex PCR reads. The sample contains 300,000 to 450,000 distinct CDR3 sequences, around 45% of which appear only once. The sequenced sample was glioma tissue, nonneoplastic brain tissue, or PBMCs (not recorded which). The receptor source for this set is a human donor with low-grade glioma or glioblastoma, undergoing nonglioma brain surgery, or in good health (not recorded which).

This clonotype was picked up many times. The CDR3 region is CASSLSLYEQYF. CDR3 DNA sequence: TGTGCCAGCAGTTTATCCCTGTACGAGCAGTACTTC. The V gene is TRBV28, the J gene TRBJ2-7, with unresolved D. The germline gives CDR1 MDHEN, CDR2 SYDVKM. V lost 1 base, J lost 4 bases, and 5 bases lay in between. The CDR3 is made up of 12 amino acids.

In regard to this clonotype: This may be a read error, as it is one base from a much larger clone. The J gene is TRBJ2-7, the V gene TRBV27; 13 bases align to TRBD2. The CDR3 totals 15 residues. J lost 6 bases, V lost 5 bases, and 7 bases had no gene match. Germline-derived CDR1 and CDR2 are MNHEY and SMNVEV (reference sequence). CDR3 loop: CASSTGTSGTGEQYF. The CDR3 DNA reads TGTGCCAGCAGTACGGGGACTAGCGGGACGGGCGAGCAGTACTTC.

For this clonotype: A much larger clonotype is one base distant, so this may be a read error. The rearrangement links TRBV20-1 to TRBJ2-3; D uncertain. Germline V gene data show CDR1 as DFQATT and CDR2 as SNEGSKA (reference sequence). The CDR3 spans 16 residues. The CDR3 loop is CIARDPQSSSTDTQYF. The DNA for the CDR3 is TGCATTGCTAGAGATCCGCAGTCATCTAGCACAGATACGCAGTATTTT.